The present entry profiles one T cell receptor (beta chain) with its context. Its antigen remains unidentified. Library preparation tagged each individual cDNA molecule with a unique molecular identifier. TCRdb reanalysed the RACE reads using MiXCR and keeps one entry per CDR3 protein. The sample has tens of thousands of distinct CDR3 sequences; 9.6% are singletons. J gave up 5 bases and V 4 bases, and 5 bases lay outside the gene matches. The CDR3 consists of 14 residues. Looked up from germline, CDR1 is SGHTA and CDR2 is FQGNSA. The data stem from a study of human T cells and chemical hapten exposure. Looking at the study overall: Subjects had 2% DPC placed on 2 cm by 2 cm of upper inner arm skin for sensitization. Study outcomes and limitations: Expanded TCRs created a significantly greater count of big CDR3 similarity clusters than controls did.

Indicated time point: pre-sensitization, week 0. Sample treatment: therapeutic diphenylcyclopropenone sensitization with weekly scalp DPC. This specimen was whole blood, taken in connection with sensitization to the hapten diphenylcyclopropenone (DPC). The receptor was derived from a woman in her forties with alopecia areata. Some clones in this sample may be carry-over from other donors' samples. The rearrangement joins TRBV7-2 to TRBJ2-5; 9 positions match TRBD2. CDR3 bases: TGTGCCAGCAGCTCAGCGGGGGGCGGCGAGACCCAGTACTTC. This sequence encodes CASSSAGGGETQYF.